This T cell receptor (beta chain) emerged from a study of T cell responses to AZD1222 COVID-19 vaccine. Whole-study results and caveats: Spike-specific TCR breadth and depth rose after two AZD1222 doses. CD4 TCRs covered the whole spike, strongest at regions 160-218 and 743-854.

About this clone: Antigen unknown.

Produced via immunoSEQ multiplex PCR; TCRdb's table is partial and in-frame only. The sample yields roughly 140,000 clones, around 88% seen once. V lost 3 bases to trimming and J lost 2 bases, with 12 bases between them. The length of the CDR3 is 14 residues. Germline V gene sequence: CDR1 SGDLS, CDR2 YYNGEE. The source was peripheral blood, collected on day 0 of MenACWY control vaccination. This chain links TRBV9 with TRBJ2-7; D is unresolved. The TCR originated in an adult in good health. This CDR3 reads CASSARPVPYEQYF. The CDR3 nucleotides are TGTGCCAGCAGCGCCCGACCAGTGCCCTACGAGCAGTACTTC.